Included here is one T cell receptor (beta chain) sequence, with context. This clone was seen only a few times. Its antigen remains undetermined. There are no base qualities to consult, and no much larger clone falls within one base. A single peripheral blood draw of approximately 100 mL on average was collected from each donor into heparinised tubes. A BD FACSAria II was used to sort naive, central memory, regulatory and stem cell-like memory CD4+ T cells with a panel that included CD45RO, CCR7, CD25, CD127, CD95 and CD27. Every sorted population had a purity above 95%. Right away, PBMCs were isolated by Lymphoprep density gradient centrifugation and were stained directly, with no culture step. Samples were stained and sorted in pairs, with one healthy donor and one patient per experiment, so that batch effects were minimized. The CDR3 measures 16 amino acids from cysteine to phenylalanine. The kept DNA is CDR3 alone, 48 bases in frame from the first base. The V and J ends are trimmed by 3 bases and 0 bases, leaving 14 bases between them. Via the germline V gene, CDR1 is SGHDN and CDR2 FVKESK.

The data were taken from a study of beta chain features in type 1 diabetes (dated by TCRdb to the late 2010s). Context from the whole study: Mean age, gender distribution, total cell number and subset yield were not different between patients and healthy donors. A total of 90 million to 140 million sorted cells were examined across all samples, and RNA yield correlated strongly with the number of cells per subset. In the study, TCRB repertoires of sorted circulating CD4+ T cell subsets from recently diagnosed type 1 diabetes patients were compared with those of matched healthy donors. Regulatory and stem cell-like memory subsets were isolated from only 8 patients and roughly eight healthy donors, whereas naive and central memory subsets came from all 30 or so donors.

The High Capacity cDNA Reverse Transcription Kit was used to reverse transcribe all of the isolated RNA, meaning that expressed TCRB transcripts were what got sequenced. Naive, central memory and regulatory T cell samples underwent deep immunoSEQ sequencing, averaging about 3.57 million total reads per sample. Sorted cells were lysed in RLT buffer, and RNA was extracted using DNase-treated RNeasy Micro or Mini kits according to cell number. Each cell subset was processed on its own to prevent cross-contamination, while patient and healthy donor samples were processed together. TCRB sequences were amplified from cDNA with the immunoSEQ multiplex PCR, producing 87-bp fragments spanning the CDR3 region. Sequencing of the amplicons was done on the Illumina HiSeq platform. The authors' pipeline ran thus. Synthetic template baselines were used to correct PCR bias computationally, reads within Hamming distance 2 were collapsed together, and singletons that could not be merged were discarded. Reads were aligned against IMGT to assign V, D and J genes, CDR3 length and insertions or deletions at six rearrangement sites. Within each subset, clonotype counts were normalized to sorted cell number, after which true diversity and Gini coefficients were computed with the tcR R package. Repertoire sharing was quantified using the overlap coefficient calculated on TCRB nucleotide sequences. Out-of-frame TCRB sequences from naive cells were analyzed to stand in for the pre-selection repertoire. This immuneACCESS table, as held by TCRdb, lists in-frame sequences with V and J called but not all clones. Of the missing ones, under half trace to an unresolved V gene in checked studies; the others have no known cause. V, J and clone size are taken as reported in that table, and D and trimming were inferred from the DNA itself. For this sample the table gives roughly 730,000 clones, of which around an eighth were detected only once. Less than 0.025% of the sample comes from the top ten.

The study at large found these results: HLA sub-analyses involved small numbers of individuals, so any influence of HLA type on TCRB rearrangement remained unresolved. Patients with type 1 diabetes made fewer insertions and deleted more nucleotides at VDJ recombination sites, implying thymic rearrangement abnormalities. Shorter templates might be favored by PCR, yet because patient and control samples were amplified and corrected together, any such skew would affect both groups equally. Sequencing cDNA rather than genomic DNA could over-represent highly expressing activated cells, although activation and CD3 levels did not differ between groups. Naive, central memory and regulatory TCRB repertoires appeared more similar among patients than among healthy donors. Type 1 diabetes patients showed a moderate but significant shortening of TCRB CDR3 length in all four CD4+ subsets.

The rearrangement combines TRBV14 with TRBJ2-5; tentative D gene TRBD1, with 5 bases matching. This clonotype originated in a man aged 18 to 35 with type 1 diabetes. The sequencing input was naive CD4+ T cells from blood. The cell subset or site label, as the study defines it: true naive CD4+ T cells. The DNA reads TGTGCCAGCAGCCACCTGCAGGGAAACCACCAAGAGACCCAGTACTTC. Its coded protein is CASSHLQGNHQETQYF. The full variable domain, with segments outside the CDR3 supplied by the reference TRBV14 and TRBJ2-5 proteins, appears as EAGVTQFPSHSVIEKGQTVTLRCDPISGHDNLYWYRRVMGKEIKFLLHFVKESKQDESGMPNNRFLAERTGGTYSTLKVQPAELEDSGVYFCASSHLQGNHQETQYFGPGTRLLVL.